Following are 13 T cell receptor beta chains from one sample sequenced in a study of blood T cell repertoires in COVID-19. Sequencing was performed with immunoSEQ multiplex PCR; in TCRdb, only in-frame clones are kept and a portion is missing. Of 200,000 to 250,000 clones in the sample, roughly 90% are singletons; the top ten hold around 6.5%. The source material was peripheral blood. Receptors were obtained from a man aged 55 to 70 who had recovered from COVID-19.

This clone occurred once. The CDR3 coding sequence is TGTGCCAGCAGGGGGGACAGGGGCTACGAGCAGTACTTC. Encoded protein: CASRGDRGYEQYF. V and J are TRBV28 and TRBJ2-7; 10 bases map to TRBD1. Unmatched junction bases numbered 2, after V lost 6 bases and J lost 3 bases. The germline V gene has CDR1 MDHEN and CDR2 SYDVKM. The CDR3 sequence is 13 residues long.

The rearrangement joins TRBV30 to TRBJ1-5; no clear D gene. The CDR3 has 14 residues. Trimming pared 1 base from V and 1 base from J, leaving 8 bases between. Germline-derived CDR1 and CDR2 are GTSNPN and SVGIG (reference sequence). The CDR3: CAWSATWSNQPQHF. The CDR3 DNA reads as TGTGCCTGGAGTGCTACTTGGAGCAATCAGCCCCAGCATTTT.

The chain has TRBV29-1 and TRBJ1-1, with D perhaps TRBD1 (6 bases). Trimming stripped 2 bases from V and 1 base from J, with 11 bases between. The CDR3 runs to 14 residues. Germline lookup yields CDR1 SQVTM and CDR2 ANQGSEA. The CDR3, as DNA: TGCAGCGTTGAAAGGGACAACACGAACACTGAAGCTTTCTTT. Its translation is CSVERDNTNTEAFF.

The chain is built from TRBV5-8 and TRBJ1-2; 12 bases match TRBD1. V lost 2 bases to trimming and J lost 2 bases; unmatched junction nucleotides: 10. Germline lookup yields CDR1 SGHTS and CDR2 YDEGEE. The CDR3 length is 18 residues. DNA for the CDR3: TGTGCCAGCAGCTTCCACCACTGGGACAGGGGGCTGAACTATGGCTACACCTTC. Translation: CASSFHHWDRGLNYGYTF. Complete variable domain (other parts from reference TRBV5-8 and TRBJ1-2): EAGVTQSPTHLIKTRGQQATLRCSPISGHTSVYWYQQALGLGLQFLLWYDEGEERNRGNFPPRFSGRQFPNYSSELNVNALELEDSALYLCASSFHHWDRGLNYGYTFGSGTRLTVV.

The chain carries TRBV19 and TRBJ2-1; D is perhaps TRBD1 (6 bases). V shed 4 bases and J shed 0 bases, with 13 bases lying between them. CDR1 and CDR2 (germline): LNHDA, SQIVND (reference sequence). The CDR3 sequence is 16 residues long. The chain's CDR3 is CASSRDTRTSYNEQFF. The CDR3 DNA reads TGTGCCAGTAGTAGGGACACCCGCACCTCCTACAATGAGCAGTTCTTC.

The rearrangement links TRBV4-1 to TRBJ2-4, with D maybe TRBD1 (6 bases). The CDR3 runs 16 residues. The germline V gene has CDR1 MGHRA and CDR2 YSYEKL. V gave up 1 base and J gave up 9 bases, with 19 bases separating them. CDR3 loop: CASSQGAVAIRGIQYF. For the CDR3, the DNA is TGCGCCAGCAGCCAAGGGGCGGTCGCAATCAGGGGCATTCAGTACTTC.

This rearrangement joins TRBV30 to TRBJ2-7; tentative D call: TRBD2 (5 bases). Between the trimmed V and J ends, which lost 1 base and 6 bases, there was a span of 16 bases. Germline values: CDR1 GTSNPN, CDR2 SVGIG (reference sequence). The CDR3 consists of 14 residues. The CDR3 region is CAWSAFGLHSEQYF. The CDR3 region has the DNA TGTGCCTGGAGTGCATTCGGACTTCACAGCGAGCAGTACTTC. Full variable domain (rest looked up from reference TRBV30 and TRBJ2-7): SQTIHQWPATLVQPVGSPLSLECTVEGTSNPNLYWYRQAAGRGLQLLFYSVGIGQISSEVPQNLSASRPQDRQFILSSKKLLLSDSGFYLCAWSAFGLHSEQYFGPGTRLTVT.

J is TRBJ1-6 and V is TRBV10-3, with D maybe TRBD1 (5 bases). With 7 bases removed from V and 6 bases from J, the gap between germline ends came to 10 bases. The CDR3 extends over 13 amino acids. Germline lookup yields CDR1 ENHRY and CDR2 SYGVKD. The CDR3 DNA is TGTGCCATCAAGGAGGGGCTTAATTCACCCCTCCACTTT. This sequence encodes CAIKEGLNSPLHF.

In its sample, this clone was seen many times. The rearrangement uses TRBV13 and TRBJ2-7; possible D gene TRBD2, 5 bases. Germline V CDR1 and CDR2: PRHDT, FYEKMQ (reference sequence). This CDR3 spans 14 amino acids. The ends were cut back, 5 bases at V and 6 bases at J, with 17 bases in the middle. The CDR3 DNA sequence: TGTGCCAGCAGCCCCCCCAACGGGGTTCGCGAGCAGTACTTC. Amino acids: CASSPPNGVREQYF.

This chain joins TRBV19 and TRBJ2-3; TRBD2 agrees at 8 bases. The V segment lost 5 bases and the J segment 3 bases; nucleotides outside the gene matches: 7. The CDR3 has 15 residues. In germline, CDR1 is LNHDA, CDR2 SQIVND (reference sequence). CDR3 DNA: TGTGCCAGTAGTTCAGCGGGGGTGGGGACAGATACGCAGTATTTT. Amino acid sequence: CASSSAGVGTDTQYF.

The chain couples TRBV7-3 to TRBJ1-1; D is unclear. This CDR3 comprises 13 residues. The germline V and J ends were trimmed by 5 bases and 1 base, with 8 bases remaining between them. Germline CDR1 reads SGHTA; CDR2 reads FQGTGA. The CDR3 sequence is CASSKQRNTEAFF. CDR3 bases: TGTGCCAGCAGCAAACAGAGGAACACTGAAGCTTTCTTT.

The J gene is TRBJ2-7, the V gene TRBV2; maybe TRBD1 (5 bases). From germline, CDR1 is SNHLY and CDR2 FYNNEI. The CDR3 contains 12 residues. V lost 4 bases and J lost 5, with 9 bases in between. CDR3 in DNA: TGTGCCAGCAGTGTGCAGGGTCACGAGCAGTACTTC. Its translation is CASSVQGHEQYF.

The chain employs TRBV28 and TRBJ2-5; D is undetermined. Germline CDR1 reads MDHEN; CDR2 reads SYDVKM. The CDR3 is 12 residues long. The V end was cut by 6 bases, the J end by 2 bases, with 7 bases between. The CDR3 loop reads CASSTGQETQYF. CDR3 DNA sequence: TGTGCCAGCAGCACCGGGCAAGAGACCCAGTACTTC.